This record looks at one T cell receptor beta chain sequence and its context. Its antigen is currently unknown. The length of the CDR3 is 11 residues. Trimming took off 3 bases at V and 14 bases at J, with 16 bases between the two ends. CDR1 SQVTM and CDR2 ANQGSEA come from the germline V gene. The sample originates from a study of shared clonotypes between healthy human individuals. Study-wide findings and caveats: Estimated clonotype richness was generally higher in naive than memory subsets. The study found about 5% of naive CD4 clonotypes shared across four donors.

Sequencing was performed with immunoSEQ multiplex PCR; in TCRdb, only in-frame clones are kept and a portion is missing. The profile shows 780,000 or so clones, 55% to 75% of them singletons. This TCR derives from a woman under 40 in good health. Sequenced sample: memory CD4+ T cells sorted from blood. Subset reported: CD45RA-negative fraction. This chain links TRBV29-1 with TRBJ1-1; TRBD1 might be the D (5 bases). The CDR3 protein is CSVEEGQKRFF. CDR3 DNA: TGCAGCGTTGAGGAGGGGCAGAAGCGGTTCTTT.